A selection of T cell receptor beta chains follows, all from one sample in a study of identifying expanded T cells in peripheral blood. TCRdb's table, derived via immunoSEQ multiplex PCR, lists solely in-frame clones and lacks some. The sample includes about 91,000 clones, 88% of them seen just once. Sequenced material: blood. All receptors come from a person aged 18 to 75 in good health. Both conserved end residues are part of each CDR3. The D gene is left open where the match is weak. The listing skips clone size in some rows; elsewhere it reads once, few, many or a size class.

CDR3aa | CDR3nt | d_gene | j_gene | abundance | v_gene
CASSPTRGQGDYGYTF | TGTGCCAGCAGCCCCACCCGCGGACAGGGGGACTATGGCTACACCTTC | TRBD1 | TRBJ1-2 | . | TRBV4-2
CASSPAGTGDGQPQHF | TGCGCCAGCAGTCCCGCCGGGACAGGGGATGGTCAGCCCCAGCATTTT | TRBD1 | TRBJ1-5 | . | TRBV5-1
CASSVDATNEKLFF | TGTGCCAGCAGCGTTGATGCAACTAATGAAAAACTGTTTTTT | . | TRBJ1-4 | . | TRBV21-1
CASSSSQGKQFF | TGCGCCAGCAGCTCATCACAGGGGAAGCAGTTCTTC | TRBD1 | TRBJ2-1 | . | TRBV5-1
CASSLLTSGSGTQYF | TGTGCCAGCAGTTTATTGACTAGCGGGAGCGGTACGCAGTATTTT | TRBD2 | TRBJ2-3 | . | TRBV28
CASSLGTDSGELFF | TGTGCCAGCAGTCTAGGGACTGACAGCGGGGAGCTGTTTTTT | . | TRBJ2-2 | . | TRBV25-1
CASSLPVDTQYF | TGTGCCAGCAGTTTACCGGTAGATACGCAGTATTTT | . | TRBJ2-3 | . | TRBV28
CASSGYYEQYF | TGTGCCAGCAGTGGGTACTACGAGCAGTACTTC | . | TRBJ2-7 | . | TRBV6-1
CASSLRLAGDTQYF | TGTGCCAGCAGTTTGAGGCTAGCGGGGGATACGCAGTATTTT | TRBD2 | TRBJ2-3 | . | TRBV28
CAWSRPWDSQNSPLHF | TGTGCCTGGAGTAGACCCTGGGACAGCCAAAATTCACCCCTCCACTTT | TRBD1 | TRBJ1-6 | . | TRBV30
CASGAGSGRNEQYF | TGTGCCAGCGGGGCGGGGTCCGGGAGAAACGAGCAGTACTTC | . | TRBJ2-7 | . | TRBV7-2
CASSRQVMNTEAFF | TGTGCCAGCAGCCGACAGGTTATGAACACTGAAGCTTTCTTT | . | TRBJ1-1 | . | TRBV6-1
CASSFGGGRVKRGQYF | TGTGCCAGCAGCTTCGGTGGGGGGAGGGTAAAAAGAGGCCAGTACTTC | TRBD2 | TRBJ2-5 | . | TRBV7-9
CASSAVITGVGTDTQYF | TGTGCCAGCAGCGCGGTCATCACCGGGGTAGGGACAGATACGCAGTATTTT | . | TRBJ2-3 | . | TRBV9
CASSLDETQYF | TGCGCCAGCAGCTTAGACGAGACCCAGTACTTC | . | TRBJ2-5 | . | TRBV5-1
CASSQETETYEQYF | TGCGCCAGCAGCCAAGAGACGGAAACCTACGAGCAGTACTTC | . | TRBJ2-7 | . | TRBV4-1
CSVWGLRGTQYF | TGCAGCGTTTGGGGACTCCGTGGTACGCAGTATTTT | . | TRBJ2-3 | . | TRBV29-1
CAWGPSGYEQYF | TGTGCCTGGGGCCCCTCCGGCTACGAGCAGTACTTC | . | TRBJ2-7 | . | TRBV30
CASSQDGLGSLLYQETQYF | TGTGCCAGCAGCCAAGACGGATTGGGCTCCCTGCTTTACCAAGAGACCCAGTACTTC | . | TRBJ2-5 | . | TRBV4-2
CASSLRVDGYTF | TGTGCCAGCAGCTTGAGGGTTGATGGCTACACCTTC | . | TRBJ1-2 | . | TRBV5-6
CASSLGRRPQEETQYF | TGTGCCAGCAGCTTAGGGCGGCGCCCGCAGGAGGAGACCCAGTACTTC | . | TRBJ2-5 | . | TRBV7-9
CASSWGAIGELFF | TGTGCCAGCAGCTGGGGGGCTATCGGGGAGCTGTTTTTT | . | TRBJ2-2 | once | TRBV11-1
CASSSPPGHLNTEAFF | TGTGCCAGTAGTTCACCGCCGGGACACCTGAACACTGAAGCTTTCTTT | . | TRBJ1-1 | . | TRBV19
CASSHGVNEQFF | TGTGCCAGCAGTCACGGCGTGAATGAGCAGTTCTTC | . | TRBJ2-1 | . | TRBV6-6
CASRLGVEISYNEQFF | TGTGCAAGTCGCTTAGGTGTAGAGATCTCCTACAATGAGCAGTTCTTC | . | TRBJ2-1 | . | TRBV12-2
CASSPGGPSYEQYF | TGTGCCAGCAGCCCCGGGGGGCCATCCTACGAGCAGTACTTC | . | TRBJ2-7 | once | TRBV27
CASSPPGVKGEKLFF | TGTGCCAGCTCACCACCAGGCGTGAAGGGTGAAAAACTGTTTTTT | . | TRBJ1-4 | . | TRBV18
CASSSRDSGAYEQYF | TGTGCCAGCAGCTCCCGGGACAGTGGAGCCTACGAGCAGTACTTC | TRBD1 | TRBJ2-7 | . | TRBV5-8
CASSLAGTLGYTF | TGTGCCAGCAGTTTAGCCGGGACGCTTGGCTACACCTTC | . | TRBJ1-2 | . | TRBV28
CASSLGGSGYTF | TGTGCCAGCAGCTTGGGAGGGTCTGGCTACACCTTC | . | TRBJ1-2 | . | TRBV5-6
CASRGTDRQYF | TGTGCCAGCAGAGGGACAGACCGGCAGTACTTC | TRBD1 | TRBJ2-7 | . | TRBV27
CASSRWGSSYNEQFF | TGTGCCAGCAGCCGATGGGGCAGCTCCTACAATGAGCAGTTCTTC | . | TRBJ2-1 | . | TRBV7-8
CASSSQGARATNEKLFF | TGTGCCAGCAGCTCACAGGGGGCGCGGGCAACTAATGAAAAACTGTTTTTT | TRBD1 | TRBJ1-4 | . | TRBV4-2
CATSNRREAGELFF | TGTGCCACCAGCAACAGAAGGGAGGCCGGGGAGCTGTTTTTT | . | TRBJ2-2 | . | TRBV15
CASSPGPYSTDTQYF | TGTGCCAGCAGTCCTGGGCCCTATAGCACAGATACGCAGTATTTT | . | TRBJ2-3 | once | TRBV6-1
CATSRDGTRAGELFF | TGTGCCACCAGCAGAGATGGTACCAGGGCCGGGGAGCTGTTTTTT | . | TRBJ2-2 | . | TRBV15
CASSSSSGGETQYF | TGTGCCAGCAGCTCGAGTAGCGGGGGCGAGACCCAGTACTTC | TRBD2 | TRBJ2-5 | . | TRBV4-2
CASSWQGADTQYF | TGCGCCAGCAGCTGGCAGGGGGCGGATACGCAGTATTTT | TRBD1 | TRBJ2-3 | . | TRBV5-1
CASSLSGTGGSSPLHF | TGCGCCAGCAGCTTATCAGGGACAGGGGGCAGTTCACCCCTCCACTTT | TRBD1 | TRBJ1-6 | . | TRBV5-1
CASSLKVVRGGETQYF | TGTGCCAGCAGCTTGAAAGTGGTACGGGGTGGGGAGACCCAGTACTTC | . | TRBJ2-5 | . | TRBV5-4
CSVMKGHSSYEQYF | TGCAGCGTCATGAAAGGCCACAGCTCCTACGAGCAGTACTTC | . | TRBJ2-7 | . | TRBV29-1
CASSLGQSSYEQYF | TGCGCCAGCAGCTTGGGACAGAGCTCCTACGAGCAGTACTTC | . | TRBJ2-7 | . | TRBV5-1
CASSSGDNEQFF | TGTGCCAGCAGTTCGGGGGACAATGAGCAGTTCTTC | . | TRBJ2-1 | . | TRBV6-6
CASSTGDEDTQYF | TGCGCCAGCAGCACAGGGGATGAAGATACGCAGTATTTT | TRBD1 | TRBJ2-3 | few | TRBV5-1
CASRATGGRETQYF | TGTGCCAGCAGAGCGACAGGGGGCAGGGAGACCCAGTACTTC | TRBD1 | TRBJ2-5 | . | TRBV27
CASGGRASTEAFF | TGTGCCAGTGGAGGCAGGGCTTCCACTGAAGCTTTCTTT | . | TRBJ1-1 | . | TRBV7-8
CASSSARCSAQPQHF | TGTGCCAGCAGCTCTGCGCGGTGTTCGGCTCAGCCCCAGCATTTT | . | TRBJ1-5 | . | TRBV7-6